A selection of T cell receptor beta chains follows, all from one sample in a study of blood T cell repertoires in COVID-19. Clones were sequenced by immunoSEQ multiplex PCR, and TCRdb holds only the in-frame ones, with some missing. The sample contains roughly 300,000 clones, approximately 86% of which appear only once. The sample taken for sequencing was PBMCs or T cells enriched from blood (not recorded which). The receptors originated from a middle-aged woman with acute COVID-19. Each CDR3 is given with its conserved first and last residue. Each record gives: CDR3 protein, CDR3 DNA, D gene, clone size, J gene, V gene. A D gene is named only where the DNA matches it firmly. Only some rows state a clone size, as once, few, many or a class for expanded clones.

CTSSPSYNRTSGRAMNEQFF,TGCACCAGCAGCCCGAGTTATAATAGGACTAGCGGGAGGGCTATGAATGAGCAGTTCTTC,.,.,TRBJ2-1,TRBV1
CASSQDQAGVTYEQYF,TGCGCCAGCAGCCAAGACCAAGCGGGGGTAACCTACGAGCAGTACTTC,TRBD2,.,TRBJ2-7,TRBV4-3
CASTAGAYNEQFF,TGTGCCAGTACCGCGGGGGCCTACAATGAGCAGTTCTTC,TRBD2,.,TRBJ2-1,TRBV19
CASSLGIAVNTEAFF,TGTGCCAGCAGCCTCGGGATAGCCGTGAACACTGAAGCTTTCTTT,.,.,TRBJ1-1,TRBV5-5
CASHTTGPALTYGYTF,TGTGCCAGCCACACGACAGGGCCCGCGCTAACATATGGCTACACCTTC,TRBD1,once,TRBJ1-2,TRBV18
CASSLRQLQPQHF,TGTGCCAGCAGTTTGAGACAGCTTCAGCCCCAGCATTTT,.,.,TRBJ1-5,TRBV27
CASSQEGLTQYF,TGCGCCAGCAGCCAAGAGGGCTTGACCCAGTACTTC,.,.,TRBJ2-5,TRBV4-1
CASSLLGTGFRVSGYTF,TGTGCCAGCAGTCTCCTAGGCACCGGGTTCAGGGTCTCTGGCTACACCTTC,.,.,TRBJ1-2,TRBV6-6
CASTPSSGGITDTQYF,TGTGCCAGCACCCCGAGTAGCGGGGGGATCACAGATACGCAGTATTTT,TRBD2,.,TRBJ2-3,TRBV7-2
CASSLGSGLANYNEQFF,TGTGCCAGCAGCTTGGGGAGTGGACTAGCCAATTACAATGAGCAGTTCTTC,TRBD2,once,TRBJ2-1,TRBV7-9
CASSEATRVEQFF,TGTGCCAGCAGCGAGGCGACTAGGGTTGAGCAGTTCTTC,.,.,TRBJ2-1,TRBV7-2
CASSASYGQGITYEQYF,TGTGCCAGCAGCGCTTCTTATGGGCAGGGGATCACCTACGAGCAGTACTTC,.,.,TRBJ2-7,TRBV9
CATSREESTGLSPYNEQFF,TGTGCCACCAGCAGAGAAGAATCGACAGGGCTATCCCCCTACAATGAGCAGTTCTTC,TRBD1,.,TRBJ2-1,TRBV15
CASSESRLAGGRQYF,TGCGCCAGCAGTGAGTCTCGACTAGCGGGGGGAAGGCAGTATTTT,TRBD2,.,TRBJ2-3,TRBV10-1